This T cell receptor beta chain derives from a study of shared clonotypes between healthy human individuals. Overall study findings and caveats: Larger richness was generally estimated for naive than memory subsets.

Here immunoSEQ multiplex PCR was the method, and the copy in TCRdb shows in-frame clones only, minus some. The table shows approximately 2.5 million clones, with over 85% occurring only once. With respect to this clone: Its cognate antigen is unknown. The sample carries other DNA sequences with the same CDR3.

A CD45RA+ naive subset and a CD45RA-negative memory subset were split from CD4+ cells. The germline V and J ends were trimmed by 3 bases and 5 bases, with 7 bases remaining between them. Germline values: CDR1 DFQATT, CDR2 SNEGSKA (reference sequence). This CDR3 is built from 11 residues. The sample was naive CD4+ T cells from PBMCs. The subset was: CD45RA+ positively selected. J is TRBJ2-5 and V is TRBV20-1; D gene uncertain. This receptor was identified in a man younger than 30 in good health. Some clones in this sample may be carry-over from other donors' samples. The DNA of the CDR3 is TGCAGTGCTAGCGGCCAGGAGACCCAGTACTTC. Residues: CSASGQETQYF.